This is a list of T cell receptor beta chains from one sample in a study of OX40 agonist ivuxolimab in advanced cancers. Repertoires were generated with immunoSEQ multiplex PCR, while TCRdb's copy carries only in-frame clones and drops some. The sample has some 50,000 clones; over 70% are singletons. Here the sequenced sample was CD4+ or CD8+ T cells sorted from blood, taken in a trial of the OX40 agonist ivuxolimab. These receptors all stem from an adult with an advanced solid tumor such as melanoma, head and neck, liver or kidney cancer. Each CDR3 is given with its conserved first and last residue. D genes are given only for firm matches. Where a row states a size, it is once, few, many or the class of an expanded clone; other rows omit it.

abundance: -
j_gene: TRBJ1-4
d_gene: TRBD1
v_gene: TRBV6-5
CDR3aa: CASTRGTGGEKLFF
CDR3nt: TGTGCCAGCACTCGTGGGACAGGGGGGGAAAAACTGTTTTTT

abundance: -
j_gene: TRBJ1-3
d_gene: -
v_gene: TRBV5-5
CDR3aa: CASSALGTNTIYF
CDR3nt: TGTGCCAGCAGCGCGTTAGGTACAAACACCATATATTTT

abundance: once
j_gene: TRBJ1-1
d_gene: -
v_gene: TRBV27
CDR3aa: CASSLGGQNTEAFF
CDR3nt: TGTGCCAGCAGCCTGGGGGGGCAGAACACTGAAGCTTTCTTT

abundance: -
j_gene: TRBJ2-5
d_gene: -
v_gene: TRBV5-1
CDR3aa: CASSLVAGAEETQYF
CDR3nt: TGCGCCAGCAGCTTGGTGGCAGGGGCGGAAGAGACCCAGTACTTC

abundance: -
j_gene: TRBJ1-2
d_gene: TRBD1
v_gene: TRBV19
CDR3aa: CASSRGTGAPTNYGYTF
CDR3nt: TGTGCCAGTAGTAGGGGGACAGGGGCACCTACTAACTATGGCTACACCTTC

abundance: -
j_gene: TRBJ1-5
d_gene: TRBD1
v_gene: TRBV15
CDR3aa: CATSRMGQGGNQPQHF
CDR3nt: TGTGCCACCAGCAGAATGGGACAGGGGGGCAATCAGCCCCAGCATTTT

abundance: -
j_gene: TRBJ2-2
d_gene: TRBD2
v_gene: TRBV2
CDR3aa: CASSEWTSPGELFF
CDR3nt: TGTGCCAGCAGTGAATGGACTAGCCCCGGGGAGCTGTTTTTT

abundance: -
j_gene: TRBJ1-1
d_gene: TRBD1
v_gene: TRBV2
CDR3aa: CASRPEQGSRTEAFF
CDR3nt: TGTGCCAGCAGGCCAGAACAGGGGAGTAGAACTGAAGCTTTCTTT

abundance: -
j_gene: TRBJ2-1
d_gene: -
v_gene: TRBV10-3
CDR3aa: CAISESDSWVSYNEQFF
CDR3nt: TGTGCCATCAGTGAGTCGGATAGTTGGGTCTCCTACAATGAGCAGTTCTTC

abundance: -
j_gene: TRBJ2-2
d_gene: -
v_gene: TRBV6-1
CDR3aa: CASSDWGRNTGELFF
CDR3nt: TGTGCCAGCAGTGATTGGGGGCGGAACACCGGGGAGCTGTTTTTT

abundance: medium-sized
j_gene: TRBJ1-3
d_gene: -
v_gene: TRBV10-3
CDR3aa: CAIRESSGNTIYF
CDR3nt: TGTGCCATCAGGGAAAGCTCTGGAAACACCATATATTTT

abundance: -
j_gene: TRBJ1-1
d_gene: -
v_gene: TRBV2
CDR3aa: CASQRGAYPAEAFF
CDR3nt: TGTGCCAGCCAACGCGGGGCGTACCCGGCTGAAGCTTTCTTT

abundance: -
j_gene: TRBJ1-1
d_gene: -
v_gene: TRBV7-2
CDR3aa: CASSSLGVVNTEAFF
CDR3nt: TGTGCCAGCAGCTCTTTAGGGGTTGTGAACACTGAAGCTTTCTTT

abundance: -
j_gene: TRBJ1-2
d_gene: -
v_gene: TRBV5-5
CDR3aa: CASSTTENYGYTF
CDR3nt: TGTGCCAGCAGCACGACGGAAAACTATGGCTACACCTTC

abundance: -
j_gene: TRBJ1-1
d_gene: -
v_gene: TRBV12-2
CDR3aa: CASRREGVRMNTEAFF
CDR3nt: TGTGCAAGTCGCCGTGAGGGGGTGCGGATGAACACTGAAGCTTTCTTT

abundance: -
j_gene: TRBJ2-6
d_gene: -
v_gene: TRBV28
CDR3aa: CASTRSSGANVLTF
CDR3nt: TGTGCCAGCACCCGATCGTCTGGGGCCAACGTCCTGACTTTC

abundance: once
j_gene: TRBJ1-3
d_gene: -
v_gene: TRBV5-1
CDR3aa: CASSLYGDEGNTIYF
CDR3nt: TGCGCCAGCAGCTTGTATGGGGATGAGGGAAACACCATATATTTT

abundance: -
j_gene: TRBJ1-1
d_gene: -
v_gene: TRBV4-2
CDR3aa: CASRPPGRDTEAFF
CDR3nt: TGTGCCAGCAGACCTCCGGGGAGGGACACTGAAGCTTTCTTT

abundance: -
j_gene: TRBJ2-1
d_gene: TRBD2
v_gene: TRBV29-1
CDR3aa: CSVLAGGLFF
CDR3nt: TGCAGCGTTCTAGCGGGAGGTCTGTTCTTC

abundance: once
j_gene: TRBJ1-2
d_gene: -
v_gene: TRBV7-8
CDR3aa: CASSLVTGNYGYTF
CDR3nt: TGTGCCAGCAGCTTAGTAACAGGGAACTATGGCTACACCTTC

abundance: -
j_gene: TRBJ2-1
d_gene: TRBD2
v_gene: TRBV5-4
CDR3aa: CASSVTSGRTYNEQFF
CDR3nt: TGTGCCAGCAGCGTGACTAGCGGGAGGACCTACAATGAGCAGTTCTTC

abundance: -
j_gene: TRBJ1-2
d_gene: -
v_gene: TRBV14
CDR3aa: CASSQETLDYGYTF
CDR3nt: TGTGCCAGCAGCCAAGAGACGCTTGACTATGGCTACACCTTC

abundance: few
j_gene: TRBJ2-7
d_gene: -
v_gene: TRBV6-5
CDR3aa: CASSKVPVGEQYF
CDR3nt: TGTGCCAGCAGCAAAGTCCCCGTGGGCGAGCAGTACTTC

abundance: -
j_gene: TRBJ2-2
d_gene: TRBD1
v_gene: TRBV28
CDR3aa: CASSLPGQPNTGELFF
CDR3nt: TGTGCCAGCAGTTTACCGGGACAGCCGAACACCGGGGAGCTGTTTTTT

abundance: -
j_gene: TRBJ2-1
d_gene: -
v_gene: TRBV6-1
CDR3aa: CASTLPPGEQFF
CDR3nt: TGTGCCAGCACCCTCCCCCCCGGTGAGCAGTTCTTC

abundance: -
j_gene: TRBJ2-6
d_gene: -
v_gene: TRBV11-2
CDR3aa: CASTSWGDGANVLTF
CDR3nt: TGTGCCAGCACCTCGTGGGGGGACGGGGCCAACGTCCTGACTTTC

abundance: -
j_gene: TRBJ1-2
d_gene: -
v_gene: TRBV6-1
CDR3aa: CASSEAAPPNYGYTF
CDR3nt: TGTGCCAGCAGTGAAGCTGCACCACCTAACTATGGCTACACCTTC

abundance: -
j_gene: TRBJ2-5
d_gene: TRBD2
v_gene: TRBV11-2
CDR3aa: CASLLQGGRALETQYF
CDR3nt: TGTGCCAGCCTACTACAAGGCGGGAGGGCCTTAGAGACCCAGTACTTC

abundance: -
j_gene: TRBJ1-2
d_gene: TRBD1
v_gene: TRBV29-1
CDR3aa: CSVDKTGTRPSYGYTF
CDR3nt: TGCAGCGTTGATAAGACAGGGACTAGACCCTCCTATGGCTACACCTTC

abundance: -
j_gene: TRBJ2-2
d_gene: -
v_gene: TRBV27
CDR3aa: CASSFGTGELFF
CDR3nt: TGTGCCAGCAGTTTTGGCACCGGGGAGCTGTTTTTT

abundance: -
j_gene: TRBJ2-5
d_gene: TRBD2
v_gene: TRBV7-2
CDR3aa: CASSRGTSGLTGETQYF
CDR3nt: TGTGCCAGCAGCCGCGGGACTAGCGGGCTCACGGGAGAGACCCAGTACTTC

abundance: -
j_gene: TRBJ2-2
d_gene: TRBD2
v_gene: TRBV10-1
CDR3aa: CASSDSTSPIPGELFF
CDR3nt: TGCGCCAGCAGTGATTCGACTAGCCCTATCCCCGGGGAGCTGTTTTTT

abundance: -
j_gene: TRBJ1-2
d_gene: TRBD1
v_gene: TRBV28
CDR3aa: CASSLLDRGLLGYTF
CDR3nt: TGTGCCAGCAGTTTATTGGACAGGGGGCTATTGGGCTACACCTTC

abundance: -
j_gene: TRBJ2-1
d_gene: -
v_gene: TRBV9
CDR3aa: CASSPRVGNYNEQFF
CDR3nt: TGTGCCAGCAGCCCGAGAGTCGGGAACTACAATGAGCAGTTCTTC

abundance: once
j_gene: TRBJ1-2
d_gene: TRBD1
v_gene: TRBV28
CDR3aa: CASSSQGRIGYTF
CDR3nt: TGTGCCAGCAGTTCACAGGGGCGCATTGGCTACACCTTC

abundance: -
j_gene: TRBJ1-5
d_gene: -
v_gene: TRBV21-1
CDR3aa: CASSKAISRHQPQHF
CDR3nt: TGTGCCAGCAGCAAAGCGATCTCGAGACATCAGCCCCAGCATTTT

abundance: -
j_gene: TRBJ2-6
d_gene: -
v_gene: TRBV5-6
CDR3aa: CASSLVTTGYNSGANVLTF
CDR3nt: TGTGCCAGCAGCTTGGTAACGACAGGCTATAACTCTGGGGCCAACGTCCTGACTTTC

abundance: -
j_gene: TRBJ2-1
d_gene: -
v_gene: TRBV2
CDR3aa: CASSEGVGYNEQFF
CDR3nt: TGTGCCAGCAGCGAAGGAGTAGGCTACAATGAGCAGTTCTTC

abundance: once
j_gene: TRBJ1-2
d_gene: -
v_gene: TRBV11-2
CDR3aa: CASSLAGSGGYTF
CDR3nt: TGTGCCAGCAGCTTAGCCGGGTCAGGGGGCTACACCTTC

abundance: -
j_gene: TRBJ1-2
d_gene: -
v_gene: TRBV4-2
CDR3aa: CASSQSAGLNTINYGYTF
CDR3nt: TGTGCCAGCAGCCAAAGTGCAGGACTCAACACCATTAACTATGGCTACACCTTC

abundance: -
j_gene: TRBJ2-7
d_gene: TRBD2
v_gene: TRBV28
CDR3aa: CASSPVAGVHEQYF
CDR3nt: TGTGCCAGCAGTCCTGTAGCGGGAGTCCACGAGCAGTACTTC

abundance: -
j_gene: TRBJ1-1
d_gene: -
v_gene: TRBV5-1
CDR3aa: CASSQTNAEAFF
CDR3nt: TGCGCCAGCAGCCAAACGAATGCAGAAGCTTTCTTT

abundance: -
j_gene: TRBJ2-7
d_gene: TRBD1
v_gene: TRBV19
CDR3aa: CASKQKGAAYEQYF
CDR3nt: TGTGCCAGCAAACAAAAGGGGGCGGCCTACGAGCAGTACTTC

abundance: -
j_gene: TRBJ2-5
d_gene: TRBD1
v_gene: TRBV29-1
CDR3aa: CSVSGQGTTETQYF
CDR3nt: TGCAGCGTTTCGGGACAGGGGACCACAGAGACCCAGTACTTC

abundance: -
j_gene: TRBJ1-2
d_gene: TRBD1
v_gene: TRBV30
CDR3aa: CACGQGYHGYTF
CDR3nt: TGTGCCTGCGGACAGGGATACCATGGCTACACCTTC

abundance: -
j_gene: TRBJ1-2
d_gene: -
v_gene: TRBV6-5
CDR3aa: CASTHNGQDGYTF
CDR3nt: TGTGCCAGCACCCACAACGGACAAGATGGCTACACCTTC

abundance: -
j_gene: TRBJ2-3
d_gene: -
v_gene: TRBV28
CDR3aa: CATGDTTDTQYF
CDR3nt: TGTGCCACGGGCGACACCACAGATACGCAGTATTTT

abundance: -
j_gene: TRBJ1-6
d_gene: -
v_gene: TRBV11-3
CDR3aa: CASSQGRGSPLHF
CDR3nt: TGTGCCAGCAGCCAGGGGAGGGGATCACCCCTCCACTTT

abundance: -
j_gene: TRBJ2-1
d_gene: -
v_gene: TRBV11-2
CDR3aa: CASSFGGEQFF
CDR3nt: TGTGCCAGCAGCTTTGGGGGTGAGCAGTTCTTC

abundance: once
j_gene: TRBJ2-2
d_gene: -
v_gene: TRBV6-5
CDR3aa: CASSFSGGHLTGELFF
CDR3nt: TGTGCCAGCAGTTTCTCCGGGGGACACCTCACCGGGGAGCTGTTTTTT

abundance: -
j_gene: TRBJ2-3
d_gene: TRBD1
v_gene: TRBV19
CDR3aa: CASSHPGQGEDTQYF
CDR3nt: TGTGCCAGTAGTCATCCGGGACAGGGGGAAGATACGCAGTATTTT

abundance: -
j_gene: TRBJ1-5
d_gene: -
v_gene: TRBV27
CDR3aa: CASSTLQGHQPQHF
CDR3nt: TGTGCCAGCAGTACCCTACAGGGTCATCAGCCCCAGCATTTT

abundance: -
j_gene: TRBJ1-4
d_gene: -
v_gene: TRBV6-1
CDR3aa: CASIDRNGEKLFF
CDR3nt: TGTGCCAGTATAGACAGGAACGGTGAAAAACTGTTTTTT

abundance: -
j_gene: TRBJ2-7
d_gene: -
v_gene: TRBV7-6
CDR3aa: CASSLHPDSPYEQYF
CDR3nt: TGTGCCAGCAGCCTTCATCCCGACAGCCCCTACGAGCAGTACTTC

abundance: -
j_gene: TRBJ1-1
d_gene: -
v_gene: TRBV28
CDR3aa: CASSSRQGRNTEAFF
CDR3nt: TGTGCCAGCAGTTCGCGGCAGGGCCGGAACACTGAAGCTTTCTTT